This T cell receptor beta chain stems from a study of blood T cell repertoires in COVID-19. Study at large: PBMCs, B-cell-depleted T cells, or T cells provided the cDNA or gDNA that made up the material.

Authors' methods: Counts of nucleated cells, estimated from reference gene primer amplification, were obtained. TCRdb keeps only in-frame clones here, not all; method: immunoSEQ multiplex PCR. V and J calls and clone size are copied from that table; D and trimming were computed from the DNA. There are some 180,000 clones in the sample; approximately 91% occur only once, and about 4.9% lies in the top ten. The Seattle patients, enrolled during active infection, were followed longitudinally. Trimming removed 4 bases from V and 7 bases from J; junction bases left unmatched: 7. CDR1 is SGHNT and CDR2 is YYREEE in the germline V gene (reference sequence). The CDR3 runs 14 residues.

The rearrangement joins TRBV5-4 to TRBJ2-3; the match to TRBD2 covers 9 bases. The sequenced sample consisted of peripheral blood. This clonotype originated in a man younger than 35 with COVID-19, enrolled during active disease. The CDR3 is CASSTGAGGNTQYF. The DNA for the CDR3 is TGTGCCAGCAGCACCGGAGCGGGGGGAAATACGCAGTATTTT.